What follows describes a single T cell receptor beta chain. This specimen comes from a study of blood T cell repertoires in COVID-19. Study-wide context: Samples came from the United States, Italy and Spain, spanning acute and convalescent COVID-19. The cDNA or gDNA used as material had been derived from T cells, B-cell-depleted T cells, or PBMCs.

As originally analysed: Estimates of nucleated cell counts were drawn from the amplification of reference gene primers. The method was immunoSEQ multiplex PCR; TCRdb's version includes in-frame clones alone and lacks a portion of them. That table furnishes V, J and clone size, whereas the DNA furnished D and trimming. The repertoire consists of roughly 230,000 clones, with approximately 86% occurring once and the leading ten covering approximately 4%. The receptor comes from a woman aged 80 or older with acute or convalescent COVID-19. The sequencing sample was made of peripheral blood.

The CDR3 DNA sequence: TGTGCCAGTAGCTTGGACAGGGAGGCCTACGAGCAGTACTTC. Its translation is CASSLDREAYEQYF. The chain couples TRBV19 to TRBJ2-7; 8 bases match TRBD1. V trimming: 6 bases; J trimming: 2 bases; junction bases outside the gene matches: 6. This CDR3 is built from 14 residues. The germline V gene has CDR1 LNHDA and CDR2 SQIVND (reference sequence). The full variable domain, its missing parts supplied by reference TRBV19 and TRBJ2-7, is DGGITQSPKYLFRKEGQNVTLSCEQNLNHDAMYWYRQDPGQGLRLIYYSQIVNDFQKGDIAEGYSVSREKKESFPLTVTSAQKNPTAFYLCASSLDREAYEQYFGPGTRLTVT.